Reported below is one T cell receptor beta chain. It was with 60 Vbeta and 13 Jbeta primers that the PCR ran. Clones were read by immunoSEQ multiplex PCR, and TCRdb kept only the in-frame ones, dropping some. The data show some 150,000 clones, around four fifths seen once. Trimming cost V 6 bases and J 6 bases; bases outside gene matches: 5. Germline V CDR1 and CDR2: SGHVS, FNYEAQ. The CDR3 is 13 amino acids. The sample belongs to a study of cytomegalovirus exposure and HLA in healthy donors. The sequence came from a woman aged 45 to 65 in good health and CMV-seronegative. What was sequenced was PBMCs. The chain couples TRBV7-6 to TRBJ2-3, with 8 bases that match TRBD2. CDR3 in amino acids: CASSILAVDTQYF. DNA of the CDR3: TGTGCCAGCAGTATACTAGCGGTCGATACGCAGTATTTT.